A selection of T cell receptor beta chains follows, all from one sample in a study of response to subunit inactivated influenza vaccine. Via MiXCR, TCRdb re-called the RT-PCR reads, giving one row per CDR3 protein. The sample holds around 320,000 distinct CDR3 sequences; around 20% are singletons and the top ten take about a tenth. Sequenced material: PBMCs from blood, taken approximately 22 months after vaccination. These receptors were collected from a man in his fifties or sixties who received an inactivated influenza vaccine. The CDR3 runs from the conserved cysteine through the conserved F or W.

j_call v_call cdr3_aa
TRBJ1-1 TRBV18 CASSPPSSTGYTEAFF
TRBJ2-3 TRBV29-1 CSVGGPGGSDTQYF
TRBJ1-6 TRBV5-4 CASSPTPTLSPLHF
TRBJ1-1 TRBV29-1 CSGGQNEAFF
TRBJ1-6 TRBV10-3 CAISEWSSNSPLHF
TRBJ2-3 TRBV25-1 CASSEPGQRTDTQYF
TRBJ1-1 TRBV5-1 CASNRDRVNTEAFF
TRBJ1-1 TRBV7-6 CASSQGTAMNTEAFF
TRBJ2-3 TRBV20-1 CSAMIMSGVTDTQYF
TRBJ1-4 TRBV2 CASGWQGGSNEKLFF
TRBJ1-3 TRBV28 CASRSHLSGNTIYF
TRBJ1-5 TRBV7-9 CASSLGHQPQHF
TRBJ2-5 TRBV28 CASSSRTESQETQYF
TRBJ1-5 TRBV11-2 CASSLGDSPGQPQHF
TRBJ1-2 TRBV5-1 CASSKGGQGTALTDGYTF
TRBJ2-6 TRBV7-2 CASSSRRGSGANVLTF
TRBJ2-3 TRBV20-1 CSAAGTGNTDTQYF
TRBJ2-1 TRBV7-9 CASSPPREQFF
TRBJ1-4 TRBV11-2 CASSLDLFEGPRF
TRBJ1-2 TRBV20-1 CSARVFQADLNYGYTF
TRBJ2-4 TRBV28 CASSLIRGAKNIQYF
TRBJ2-7 TRBV11-2 CASSRDVPYEQYF
TRBJ2-4 TRBV6-2/TRBV6-3 CASSQAFRGAKNIQYF
TRBJ1-6 TRBV7-9 CASSGRTGGDSPLHF
TRBJ2-7 TRBV28 CASSFFGLAGGGQYEQYF
TRBJ2-1 TRBV4-2 CASTFREGLNEQFF
TRBJ1-1 TRBV11-3 CASSYRMSTEAFF
TRBJ2-6 TRBV29-1 CSVWLGGAASGANVLTF
TRBJ2-3 TRBV6-1 CASKLGSGTDTQYF
TRBJ2-5 TRBV5-1 CASSLGDGVIATQYF
TRBJ2-1 TRBV18 CASSHESAFTEIPRGYNEQFF
TRBJ2-5 TRBV5-1 CASSLAMSSGQETQYF
TRBJ1-2 TRBV6-5 CASSYGNARYGYTF
TRBJ2-4 TRBV10-2 CASSEGEGLAKNIQYF
TRBJ1-6 TRBV7-8 CASSLETGRASPLHF
TRBJ2-2 TRBV11-2 CASSRGLAGGLNTGELFF
TRBJ1-2 TRBV5-4 CASSPQPGVNYGYTF
TRBJ1-1 TRBV20-1 CSARDLGRLYTEAFF
TRBJ1-2 TRBV3-1 CASSQVRAFTF
TRBJ1-1 TRBV24-1 CATSDGGGKVAFF
TRBJ1-1 TRBV5-5 CASTRQGAATEAFF
TRBJ2-3 TRBV4-3 CASSPEALKWGTDTQYF
TRBJ1-6 TRBV7-9 CASSSRTGLKSNSPLHF
TRBJ2-7 TRBV20-1 CSAPSPTSGKPYEQYF
TRBJ1-5 TRBV27 CASNIVRSNQPQHF
TRBJ2-2 TRBV5-1 CASSLSTNTGELFF
TRBJ1-1 TRBV2 CASSTGGTEAFF
TRBJ2-3 TRBV5-1 CASSSADTDTQYF
TRBJ2-6 TRBV10-3 CAISGGRGRIGANVLTF
TRBJ2-1 TRBV4-1 CASSLNVGAGYNEQFF
TRBJ2-5 TRBV11-2 CASSLTPTSRETQYF
TRBJ2-3 TRBV27 CASSLYAGTSGTDTQYF
TRBJ1-6 TRBV10-3 CAISESGLDNSPLHF